These 23 T cell receptor beta chains were all obtained from the same sample, sequenced in a study of blood T cell repertoires in COVID-19. Generated by immunoSEQ multiplex PCR, the TCRdb table keeps only in-frame clones and is missing some. The sample has roughly 250,000 clones; 87% are singletons. The sample taken for sequencing was peripheral blood. These receptor sequences come from a man aged 55 to 70 who had recovered from COVID-19.

The V and J genes are TRBV5-1 and TRBJ2-1; 9 positions match TRBD1. The CDR3 runs 16 residues. Germline trimming cut 0 bases from V and 4 bases from J; bases unmatched to any gene: 5. Germline V CDR1 and CDR2: SGHRS, YFSETQ. CDR3: CASSLVGTGIYNEQFF. The CDR3 bases are TGCGCCAGCAGCTTGGTTGGGACAGGGATTTACAATGAGCAGTTCTTC.

The CDR3 coding sequence is TGTGCCAGCAGGAGTCCCAATCAGCCCCAGCATTTT. Residues: CASRSPNQPQHF. This chain joins TRBV6-5 and TRBJ1-5; D remains ambiguous. CDR1 is MNHEY, CDR2 SVGAGI, per germline. This CDR3 region has 12 residues. With 6 bases removed from V and 3 bases from J, the gap between germline ends came to 6 bases.

The chain combines TRBV3-1 (or the pseudogene TRBV3-2) with TRBJ1-6; D uncertain. This CDR3 has 14 residues. Germline-derived CDR1 and CDR2 are LGHDT and YNNKEL (reference sequence). Trimming cost V 4 bases and J 7 bases, with 11 bases left between them. The CDR3 region has the DNA TGTGCCAGCAGCCGGACTTGGGAGAATTCACCCCTCCACTTT. It is translated as CASSRTWENSPLHF.

The chain has TRBV7-9 and TRBJ1-4, with 9 bases fitting TRBD1. The CDR3 loop spans 14 amino acids. V lost 7 bases to trimming and J lost 8 bases; unmatched junction nucleotides: 8. Germline assignment: CDR1 SEHNR and CDR2 FQNEAQ (reference sequence). CDR3 region: CASNLRTGDEKLFF. DNA of the CDR3: TGTGCCAGCAACCTAAGGACAGGGGACGAAAAACTGTTTTTT.

The rearrangement uses TRBV21-1 and TRBJ2-7; the D segment call TRBD1 is taken from the table without a DNA check. TRBV21-1 is labeled a pseudogene. There are 16 residues in the CDR3. The CDR3 region is CASSKGRDRFSYEQYV. CDR3 DNA: TGTGCCAGCAGCAAAGGTCGGGACAGGTTTTCCTACGAGCAGTACGTC.

The rearrangement joins TRBV7-9 to TRBJ2-7; D is perhaps TRBD2 (6 bases). Trimming took off 6 bases at V and 5 bases at J, with 8 bases between the two ends. In germline, CDR1 is SEHNR, CDR2 FQNEAQ (reference sequence). The CDR3 loop spans 11 amino acids. The CDR3 DNA reads as TGTGCCAGCAGAGGAGGGCACGAGCAGTACGTC. Its translation is CASRGGHEQYV.

The chain links TRBV21-1 to TRBJ2-3; the table's D gene call, TRBD1, was not cross checked with the DNA. TRBV21-1 is reported as a pseudogene. The CDR3 runs to 22 residues. CDR3: CASSKPVGVYRPGQGPRDTQYF. The CDR3 DNA is TGTGCCAGCAGCAAACCGGTCGGGGTATACCGGCCGGGACAGGGCCCGAGGGATACGCAGTATTTT.

This rearrangement joins TRBV19 to TRBJ1-2, with a tentative D call TRBD1 (5 bases). CDR3 length: 12 residues. V lost 9 bases to trimming and J lost 6 bases, with 14 bases between them. The germline V gene has CDR1 LNHDA and CDR2 SQIVND (reference sequence). As DNA, the CDR3 is TGTGCCAGCCGTACCGTGGGGCATGGCTACACCTTC. This codes for CASRTVGHGYTF.

The genes are TRBV6-5 and TRBJ2-7, with TRBD1 identical over 7 bases. The trim removed 4 bases at V and 6 bases at J, leaving 9 bases unmatched. Per germline, CDR1 MNHEY and CDR2 SVGAGI. This CDR3 contains 14 residues. Written as DNA, the CDR3 is TGTGCCAGCAGTTTAAGACAGGGACGAGGCGAGCAGTACGTC. This gives the protein CASSLRQGRGEQYV.

CDR3 amino acids: CASSAWTGETYNEQFF. Here the CDR3 DNA reads TGTGCCAGCAGCGCCTGGACAGGTGAAACCTACAATGAGCAGTTCTTC. The chain joins TRBV5-6 to TRBJ2-1; 7 bases are a match to TRBD1. Germline assignment: CDR1 SGHDT and CDR2 YYEEEE. The CDR3 is made up of 16 amino acids. V lost 4 bases, J lost 2 bases, and 9 bases stayed unmatched. Using reference TRBV5-6 and TRBJ2-1 for the parts outside the CDR3, the full variable domain is DAGVTQSPTHLIKTRGQQVTLRCSPKSGHDTVSWYQQALGQGPQFIFQYYEEEERQRGNFPDRFSGHQFPNYSSELNVNALLLGDSALYLCASSAWTGETYNEQFFGPGTRLTVL.

The DNA for the CDR3 is TGTGCCAGCAGCCCCAGCGGGGACCGCTTTAGCGCGCCCTATGGCTACACCTTC. The encoded protein is CASSPSGDRFSAPYGYTF. This chain links TRBV3-1 (or the pseudogene TRBV3-2) with TRBJ1-2; D possibly corresponds to TRBD1 (5 bases). Trimming stripped 4 bases from V and 4 bases from J, with 25 bases between. Germline CDR1 LGHDT, CDR2 YNNKEL (reference sequence). This CDR3 has 18 residues.

This sequence joins TRBV5-6 and TRBJ2-3; 10 bases line up with TRBD1. This CDR3 is 19 amino acids long. Germline lookup yields CDR1 SGHDT and CDR2 YYEEEE. V lost 0 bases and J lost 5; bases outside the gene matches: 15. In nucleotides, the CDR3 is TGTGCCAGCAGCTTGGCCGGGTTTACGTGGACAGGGGGAAGAGATACGCAGTATTTT. Translating it yields CASSLAGFTWTGGRDTQYF. Together with reference TRBV5-6 and TRBJ2-3, the CDR3 gives the full variable domain: DAGVTQSPTHLIKTRGQQVTLRCSPKSGHDTVSWYQQALGQGPQFIFQYYEEEERQRGNFPDRFSGHQFPNYSSELNVNALLLGDSALYLCASSLAGFTWTGGRDTQYFGPGTRLTVL.

The V gene is TRBV29-1, the J gene TRBJ2-1; no clear D. V was cut by 6 bases and J by 9 bases, with 6 bases left in between. Germline V gene lookup returns CDR1 SQVTM and CDR2 ANQGSEA. This CDR3 is built from 9 residues. CDR3 DNA sequence: TGCAGCGTCTCGCGTGAGCAGTTCTTC. Translating it yields CSVSREQFF.

The V call is TRBV2, the J call TRBJ2-3; 10 nucleotides agree with TRBD2. V gave up 5 bases and J gave up 4 bases; unmatched junction bases: 9. CDR3 size: 16 residues. Germline CDR1 SNHLY, CDR2 FYNNEI. CDR3 region: CASSLATGLAADTQYF. In DNA form, the CDR3 reads TGTGCCAGCAGTCTCGCGACCGGACTAGCGGCAGATACGCAGTATTTT.

The genes are TRBV27 and TRBJ2-5, with 9 bases aligning to TRBD2. Germline assignment: CDR1 MNHEY and CDR2 SMNVEV (reference sequence). The V gene end was trimmed by 7 bases and the J gene end by 5 bases; junction bases not matched to a gene: 8. CDR3 size: 14 residues. CDR3 in DNA: TGTGCCAGCAAAGCGGGGGGCCCGGGGGAGACCCAGTACTTC. Protein: CASKAGGPGETQYF.

The genes are TRBV4-2 and TRBJ2-3, with TRBD2 matching 8 bases. Germline loops: CDR1 LGHNA, CDR2 YNFKEQ. The V segment lost 4 bases and the J segment 2 bases; nucleotides outside the gene matches: 14. This CDR3 has 18 amino acids. The DNA for the CDR3 is TGTGCCAGCAGCCCAATGCGGGGGGCGGGGGGCGTCACAGATACGCAGTATTTT. It translates to CASSPMRGAGGVTDTQYF.

V is TRBV9 and J is TRBJ2-1; D is possibly TRBD2 (8 bases). Per the germline V gene, CDR1 is SGDLS and CDR2 is YYNGEE. The CDR3 covers 16 residues. V lost 4 bases and J 2 bases, leaving 16 bases between the germline ends. The CDR3 is CASSMIAGTAYNEQFF. The CDR3 nucleotides are TGTGCCAGCAGCATGATAGCGGGGACAGCCTACAATGAGCAGTTCTTC.

The chain employs TRBV2 and TRBJ2-2, with TRBD1 matching 8 bases. Germline values: CDR1 SNHLY, CDR2 FYNNEI. There are 15 residues in the CDR3. J gave up 6 bases and V 7 bases, and 10 bases lay outside the gene matches. CDR3 nucleotides: TGTGCCAGCATGAAGGGCAGGGGGCTTGCCGGGGAGCTGTTTTTT. Protein product: CASMKGRGLAGELFF.

This CDR3 reads CASRSLGVTGYTF. The CDR3 DNA reads TGTGCCAGCCGATCCCTAGGGGTGACTGGCTACACCTTC. The chain combines TRBV11-2 with TRBJ1-2; TRBD1 is a possible D gene (5 bases). The germline gives CDR1 SGHAT, CDR2 FQNNGV. This CDR3 is built from 13 residues. V was cut by 8 bases and J by 7 bases, with 17 bases left in between. Full variable domain (missing parts from reference TRBV11-2 and TRBJ1-2): EAGVAQSPRYKIIEKRQSVAFWCNPISGHATLYWYQQILGQGPKLLIQFQNNGVVDDSQLPKDRFSAERLKGVDSTLKIQPAKLEDSAVYLCASRSLGVTGYTFGSGTRLTVV.

This clone was seen only once. The junction shows a germline mismatch at one end, possibly a read error. The J gene is TRBJ2-5, the V gene TRBV24-1, with 7 bases fitting TRBD1. Germline V gene sequence: CDR1 KGHDR, CDR2 SFDVKD. CDR3 length: 10 amino acids. CDR3 in amino acids: CAGGRETQYF. In DNA form, the CDR3 reads TGCGCAGGGGGAAGAGAGACCCAGTACTTC.

V and J are TRBV2 and TRBJ2-3; TRBD2 might be the D (5 bases). The CDR3 extends over 14 amino acids. The germline CDR1 and CDR2 sequences are SNHLY and FYNNEI. V lost 9 bases and J 4 bases, leaving 17 bases between the germline ends. CDR3 protein: CASNAGLRADTQYF. The CDR3 DNA reads TGTGCCAGTAACGCCGGGCTGAGGGCAGATACGCAGTATTTT.

This clone was recorded a few times. The chain employs TRBV24-1 and TRBJ1-5; D remains ambiguous. CDR3 length equals 17 residues. V lost 2 bases and J 2 bases, leaving 15 bases between the germline ends. The germline V gene has CDR1 KGHDR and CDR2 SFDVKD. For the CDR3, the DNA is TGTGCCACCAGTGATTCTGCTACTCGGAGGGGCAATCAGCCCCAGCATTTT. It is translated as CATSDSATRRGNQPQHF.

The chain is built from TRBV7-9 and TRBJ1-5; 9 nucleotides align to TRBD1. Germline V gene lookup returns CDR1 SEHNR and CDR2 FQNEAQ (reference sequence). Trimming removed 4 bases from V and 0 bases from J; junction bases left unmatched: 7. This CDR3 region has 17 residues. The CDR3 region has the DNA TGTGCCAGCAGCTGGGCCGGGACAGGGTATAGCAATCAGCCCCAGCATTTT. Amino acids: CASSWAGTGYSNQPQHF.